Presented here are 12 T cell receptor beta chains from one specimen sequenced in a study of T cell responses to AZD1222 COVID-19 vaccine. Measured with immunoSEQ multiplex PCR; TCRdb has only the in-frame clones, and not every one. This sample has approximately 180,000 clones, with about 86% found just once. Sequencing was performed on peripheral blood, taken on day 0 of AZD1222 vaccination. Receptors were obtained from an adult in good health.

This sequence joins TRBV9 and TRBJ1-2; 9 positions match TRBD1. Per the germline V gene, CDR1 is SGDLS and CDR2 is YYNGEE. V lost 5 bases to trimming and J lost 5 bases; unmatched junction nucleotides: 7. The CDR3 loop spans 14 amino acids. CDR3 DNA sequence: TGTGCCAGCAGAGCCGGGACAGGGTTGTATGGCTACACCTTC. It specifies CASRAGTGLYGYTF.

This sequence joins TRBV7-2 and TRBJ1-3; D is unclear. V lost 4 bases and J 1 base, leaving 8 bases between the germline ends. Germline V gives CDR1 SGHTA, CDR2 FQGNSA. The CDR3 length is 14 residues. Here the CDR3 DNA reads TGTGCCAGCAGCTCGAGAGCATCTGGAAACACCATATATTTT. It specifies CASSSRASGNTIYF.

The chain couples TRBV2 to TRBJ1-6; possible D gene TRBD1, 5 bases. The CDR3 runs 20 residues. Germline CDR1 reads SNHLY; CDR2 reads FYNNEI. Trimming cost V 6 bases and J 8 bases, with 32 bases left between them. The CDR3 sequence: CASRTHGTGRSFGGYSPLHF. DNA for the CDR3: TGTGCCAGCAGAACCCATGGGACGGGACGTAGCTTCGGGGGATATTCACCCCTCCACTTT.

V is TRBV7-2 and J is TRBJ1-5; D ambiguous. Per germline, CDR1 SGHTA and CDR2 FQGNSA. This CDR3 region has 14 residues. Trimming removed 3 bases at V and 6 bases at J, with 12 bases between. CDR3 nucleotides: TGTGCCAGCAGCTTCGGGAGACCCCGTCAGCCCCAGCATTTT. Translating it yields CASSFGRPRQPQHF.

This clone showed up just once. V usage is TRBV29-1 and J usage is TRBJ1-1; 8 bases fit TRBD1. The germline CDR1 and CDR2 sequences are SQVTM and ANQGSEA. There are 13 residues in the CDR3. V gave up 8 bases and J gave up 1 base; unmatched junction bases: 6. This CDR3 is CSTPDRANTEAFF. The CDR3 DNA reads TGCAGCACACCGGACAGGGCGAACACTGAAGCTTTCTTT.

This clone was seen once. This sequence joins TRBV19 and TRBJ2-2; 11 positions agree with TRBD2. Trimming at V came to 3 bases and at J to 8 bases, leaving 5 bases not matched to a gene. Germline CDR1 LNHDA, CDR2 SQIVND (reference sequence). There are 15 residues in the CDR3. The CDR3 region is CASSMLAGGSGELFF. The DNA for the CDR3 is TGTGCCAGTAGTATGCTAGCGGGGGGTAGTGGGGAGCTGTTTTTT.

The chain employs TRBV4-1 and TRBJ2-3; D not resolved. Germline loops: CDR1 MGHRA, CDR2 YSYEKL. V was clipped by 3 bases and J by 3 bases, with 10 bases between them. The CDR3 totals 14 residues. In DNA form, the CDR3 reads TGCGCCAGCAGCCAGTACTCGGGTACAGATACGCAGTATTTT. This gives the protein CASSQYSGTDTQYF.

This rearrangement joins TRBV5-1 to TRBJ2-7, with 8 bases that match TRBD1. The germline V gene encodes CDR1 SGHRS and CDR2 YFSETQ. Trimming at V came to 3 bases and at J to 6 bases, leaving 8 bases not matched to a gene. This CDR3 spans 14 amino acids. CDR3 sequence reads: CASSSIRQGREQYF. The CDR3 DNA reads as TGCGCCAGCAGCTCGATACGACAGGGGCGCGAGCAGTACTTC.

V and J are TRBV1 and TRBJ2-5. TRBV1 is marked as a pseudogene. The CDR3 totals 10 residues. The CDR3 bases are TGCACCAGCCGGGCAGAGACCCAGTACTTC. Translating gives CTSRAETQYF.

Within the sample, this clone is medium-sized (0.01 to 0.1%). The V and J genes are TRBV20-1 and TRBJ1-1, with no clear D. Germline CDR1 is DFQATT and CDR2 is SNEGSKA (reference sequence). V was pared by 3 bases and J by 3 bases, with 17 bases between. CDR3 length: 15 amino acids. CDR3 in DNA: TGCAGTGCTAGTAGTATCAATAAGGGTCACACTGAAGCTTTCTTT. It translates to CSASSINKGHTEAFF.

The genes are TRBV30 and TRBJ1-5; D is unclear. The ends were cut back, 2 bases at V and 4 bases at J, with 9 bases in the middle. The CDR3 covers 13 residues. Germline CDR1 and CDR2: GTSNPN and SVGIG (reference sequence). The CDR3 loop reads CAWSTNWNQPQHF. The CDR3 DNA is TGTGCCTGGAGTACTAACTGGAATCAGCCCCAGCATTTT.

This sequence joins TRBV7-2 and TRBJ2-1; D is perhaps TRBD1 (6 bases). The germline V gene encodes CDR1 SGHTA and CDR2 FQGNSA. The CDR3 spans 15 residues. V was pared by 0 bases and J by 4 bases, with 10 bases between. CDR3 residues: CASSLAGQTYNEQFF. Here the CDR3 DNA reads TGTGCCAGCAGCTTAGCGGGACAAACTTACAATGAGCAGTTCTTC.